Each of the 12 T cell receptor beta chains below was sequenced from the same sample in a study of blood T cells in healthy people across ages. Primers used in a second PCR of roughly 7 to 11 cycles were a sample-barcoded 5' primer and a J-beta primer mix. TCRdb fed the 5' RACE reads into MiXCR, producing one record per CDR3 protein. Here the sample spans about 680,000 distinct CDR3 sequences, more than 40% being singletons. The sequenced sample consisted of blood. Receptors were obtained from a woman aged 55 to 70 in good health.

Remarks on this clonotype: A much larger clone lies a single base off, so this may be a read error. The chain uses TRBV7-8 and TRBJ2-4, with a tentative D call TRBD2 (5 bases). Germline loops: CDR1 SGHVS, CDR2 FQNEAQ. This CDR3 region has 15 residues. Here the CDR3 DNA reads TGTGCCAGCAGTTTCGGAGGTGGAGGCAAAGACATTCAGTACTTC. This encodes CASSFGGGGKDIQYF.

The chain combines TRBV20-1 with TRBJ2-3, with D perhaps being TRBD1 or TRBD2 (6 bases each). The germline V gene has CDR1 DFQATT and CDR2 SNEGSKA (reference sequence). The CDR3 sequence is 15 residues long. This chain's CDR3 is CSQRGASRHTDTQYF. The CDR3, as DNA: TGCAGCCAGAGGGGGGCTAGCCGACACACAGATACGCAGTATTTT.

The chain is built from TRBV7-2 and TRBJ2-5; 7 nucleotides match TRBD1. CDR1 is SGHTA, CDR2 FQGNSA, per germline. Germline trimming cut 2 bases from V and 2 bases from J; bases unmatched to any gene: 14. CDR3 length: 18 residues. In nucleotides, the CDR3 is TGTGCCAGCAGCTTATTTCGCTCTGGGGACAGAACTCAAGAGACCCAGTACTTC. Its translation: CASSLFRSGDRTQETQYF.

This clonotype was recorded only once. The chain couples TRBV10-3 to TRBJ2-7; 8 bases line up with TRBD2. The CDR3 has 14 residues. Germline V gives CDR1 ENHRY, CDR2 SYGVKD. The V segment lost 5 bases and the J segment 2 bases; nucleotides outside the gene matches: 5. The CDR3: CAISRAGEPYEQYF. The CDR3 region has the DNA TGTGCCATCAGTAGAGCGGGAGAGCCCTACGAGCAGTACTTC.

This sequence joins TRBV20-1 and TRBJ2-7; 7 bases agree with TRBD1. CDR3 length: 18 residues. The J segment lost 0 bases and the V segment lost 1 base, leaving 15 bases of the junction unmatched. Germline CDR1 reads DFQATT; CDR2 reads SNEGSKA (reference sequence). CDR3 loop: CSARGPGQHSSSSYEQYF. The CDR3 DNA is TGCAGTGCTAGAGGTCCGGGACAGCATTCTTCGAGCTCCTACGAGCAGTACTTC.

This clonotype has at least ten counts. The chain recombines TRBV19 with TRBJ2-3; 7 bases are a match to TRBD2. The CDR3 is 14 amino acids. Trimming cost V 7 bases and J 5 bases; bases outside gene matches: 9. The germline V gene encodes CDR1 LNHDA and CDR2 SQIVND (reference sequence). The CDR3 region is CASTGGSLGDTQYF. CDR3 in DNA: TGTGCCAGTACAGGCGGGAGTTTAGGAGATACGCAGTATTTT.

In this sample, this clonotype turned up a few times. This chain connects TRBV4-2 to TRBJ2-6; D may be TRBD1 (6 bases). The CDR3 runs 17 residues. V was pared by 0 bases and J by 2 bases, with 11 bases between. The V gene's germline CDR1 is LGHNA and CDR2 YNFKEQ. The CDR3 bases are TGTGCCAGCAGCCAAGAAAACAGGGTGGCTGGGGCCAACGTCCTGACTTTC. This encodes CASSQENRVAGANVLTF.

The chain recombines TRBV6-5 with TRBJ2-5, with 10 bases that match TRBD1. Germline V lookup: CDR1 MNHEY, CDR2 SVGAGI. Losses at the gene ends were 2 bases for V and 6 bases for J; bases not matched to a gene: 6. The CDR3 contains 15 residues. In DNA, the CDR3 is TGTGCCAGCAGTTACCGGGACAGGGGAGAGCAGACCCAGTACTTC. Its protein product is CASSYRDRGEQTQYF.

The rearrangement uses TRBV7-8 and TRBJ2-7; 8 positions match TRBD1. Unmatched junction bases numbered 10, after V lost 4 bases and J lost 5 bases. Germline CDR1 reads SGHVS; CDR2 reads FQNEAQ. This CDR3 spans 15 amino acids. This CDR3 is CASSSATTGADEQYF. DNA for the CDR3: TGTGCCAGCAGCTCAGCTACGACAGGGGCCGACGAGCAGTACTTC. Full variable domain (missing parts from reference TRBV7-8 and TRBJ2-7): GAGVSQSPRYKVAKRGQDVALRCDPISGHVSLFWYQQALGQGPEFLTYFQNEAQLDKSGLPSDRFFAERPEGSVSTLKIQRTQQEDSAVYLCASSSATTGADEQYFGPGTRLTVT.

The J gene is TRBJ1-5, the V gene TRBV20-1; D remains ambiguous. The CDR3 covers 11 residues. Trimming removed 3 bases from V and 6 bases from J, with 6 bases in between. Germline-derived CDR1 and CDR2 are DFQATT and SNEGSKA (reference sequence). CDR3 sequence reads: CSARGGQPQHF. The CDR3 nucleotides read TGCAGTGCTAGGGGTGGTCAGCCCCAGCATTTT.

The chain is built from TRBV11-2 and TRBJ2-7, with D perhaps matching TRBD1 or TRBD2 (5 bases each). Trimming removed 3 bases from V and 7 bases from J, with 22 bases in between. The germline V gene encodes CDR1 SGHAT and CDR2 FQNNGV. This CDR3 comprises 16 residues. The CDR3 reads CASSFEGRGAYNEQYF. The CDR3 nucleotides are TGTGCCAGCAGCTTCGAGGGAAGAGGGGCCTACAATGAGCAGTACTTC.

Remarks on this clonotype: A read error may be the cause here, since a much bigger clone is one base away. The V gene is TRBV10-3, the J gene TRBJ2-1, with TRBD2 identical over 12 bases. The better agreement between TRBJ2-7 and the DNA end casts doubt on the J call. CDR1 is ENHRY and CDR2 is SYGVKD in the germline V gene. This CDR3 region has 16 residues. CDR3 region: CVIKETSGRLYNEQYF. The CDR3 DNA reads TGTGTCATCAAGGAGACTAGCGGGAGACTCTACAATGAGCAGTACTTC.